Sequencing of this T cell receptor beta chain was carried out in a study of blood T cells in healthy people across ages. Findings and limits, study-wide: From one million sequenced T cells, diversity estimates were lower bounds. The study found TCR beta diversity correlated strongly with naive T cell percentage.

Alongside a J-beta primer mix, a sample-barcoded 5' primer served in a second PCR lasting about 7 to 12 cycles. Every single cDNA molecule received a tag from a template-switch adaptor with 12 random nucleotides. Each CDR3 protein is one row after TCRdb ran MiXCR on the 5' RACE reads. The sample records around 620,000 distinct CDR3 sequences, 27% being singletons. Germline loops: CDR1 DFQATT, CDR2 SNEGSKA (reference sequence). This CDR3 comprises 16 residues. To note about this clonotype: As yet, its antigen is unknown. Its ends do not fully match the called genes, so a read error is possible.

This chain links TRBV20-1 with TRBJ2-1, with 10 bases aligning to TRBD2. The sample comprised blood. The receptor was isolated from a woman in her seventies in good health. CDR3 bases: TGCAGTGCTGGCAAACTAAGCGGGGGGGCCTACGATGAGCAGTTCTTC. This sequence encodes CSAGKLSGGAYDEQFF.